Below, one T cell receptor beta chain is given with its context. The PCR was carried out with 60 Vbeta primers and 13 Jbeta primers. Data came from immunoSEQ multiplex PCR; TCRdb stores just in-frame clones and leaves some out. The data hold roughly 170,000 clones, with roughly 87% observed a single time. This record belongs to a study of cytomegalovirus exposure and HLA in healthy donors. This receptor was obtained from a man in his forties or fifties in good health and CMV-seronegative. The sequenced sample consisted of PBMCs.

This CDR3 reads CASSLVREVSDSPLHF. CDR3 coding DNA: TGTGCCAGCAGCTTGGTCAGGGAAGTTTCGGATTCACCCCTCCACTTT. The rearrangement joins TRBV5-4 to TRBJ1-6, with D possibly TRBD1 on 5 matching bases. Trimming pared 0 bases from V and 8 bases from J, leaving 15 bases between. The germline CDR1 and CDR2 sequences are SGHNT and YYREEE (reference sequence). CDR3 length: 16 amino acids.